The following is a T cell receptor (beta chain) sequence with its context. Its antigen is still unknown. This CDR3 has 15 amino acids. Trimming cost V 0 bases and J 5 bases; bases outside gene matches: 5. The germline V gene encodes CDR1 SGHDN and CDR2 FVKESK. This sample stems from a study of T cells after yellow fever vaccination. Study details: SMART-Seq v4 Ultra Low Input prepared the low-cell-number fractions. Regarding the study as a whole: Within FACS-sorted repertoires, abundant clonotypes contaminating from the bulk population could be present. Reappearing after the booster were most of the clones from primary vaccination (96% CD4, 88% CD8).

Template switching with 5'RACE generated the TCR cDNA and added a universal primer site and UMIs. TCRdb passed the 5' RACE reads through MiXCR, listing each CDR3 protein once. Among approximately 300,000 distinct CDR3 sequences, 6.8% were seen once, and the ten largest hold about a sixth. The material was PBMCs, obtained roughly seven weeks after the first yellow fever vaccination. The chain links TRBV14 to TRBJ2-3; 7 nucleotides match TRBD2. The TCR was taken from a young man who received the YFV17D yellow fever vaccine. Here the CDR3 reads CASSQDGLVGDTQYF. In DNA, the CDR3 is TGTGCCAGCAGCCAAGACGGACTAGTCGGAGATACGCAGTATTTT.